This record looks at one T cell receptor beta chain sequence and its context. This entry belongs to a study of T cell clonotyping in hematopoietic cell transplantation. Germline V CDR1 and CDR2: SQVTM, ANQGSEA. This CDR3 has 13 amino acids. V lost 7 bases, J lost 0 bases, and 12 bases lay in between. Data came from immunoSEQ multiplex PCR; TCRdb stores just in-frame clones and leaves some out. This table has roughly 14,000 clones, 80% to 90% appearing once. The chain is built from TRBV29-1 and TRBJ1-1; D not resolved. What was sequenced was peripheral blood mononuclear cells. This TCR was sampled from a woman between 40 and 55 years old in good health. Some clones in this sample may be carry-over from other donors' samples. This chain's CDR3 is CSALGQLNTEAFF. In nucleotides, the CDR3 is TGCAGCGCCCTAGGGCAGTTGAACACTGAAGCTTTCTTT. Full variable domain (rest looked up from reference TRBV29-1 and TRBJ1-1): SAVISQKPSRDICQRGTSLTIQCQVDSQVTMMFWYRQQPGQSLTLIATANQGSEATYESGFVIDKFPISRPNLTFSTLTVSNMSPEDSSIYLCSALGQLNTEAFFGQGTRLTVV.